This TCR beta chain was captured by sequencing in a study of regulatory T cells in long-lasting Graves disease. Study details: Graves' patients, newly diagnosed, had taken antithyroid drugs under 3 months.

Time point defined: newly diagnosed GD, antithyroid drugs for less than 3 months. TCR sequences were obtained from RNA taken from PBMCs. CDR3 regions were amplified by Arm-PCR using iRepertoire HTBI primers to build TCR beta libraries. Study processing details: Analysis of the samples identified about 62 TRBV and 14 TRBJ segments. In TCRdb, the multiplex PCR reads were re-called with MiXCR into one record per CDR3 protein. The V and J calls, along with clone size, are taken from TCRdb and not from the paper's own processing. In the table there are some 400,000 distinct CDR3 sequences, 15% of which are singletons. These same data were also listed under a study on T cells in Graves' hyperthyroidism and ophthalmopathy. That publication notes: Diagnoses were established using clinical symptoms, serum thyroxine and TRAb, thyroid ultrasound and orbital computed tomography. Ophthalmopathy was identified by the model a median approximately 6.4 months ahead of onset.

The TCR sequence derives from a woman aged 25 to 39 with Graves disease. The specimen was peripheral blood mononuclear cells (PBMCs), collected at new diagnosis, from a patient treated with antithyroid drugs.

CDR3 nucleotides: TGCAGTGCTAGCCGGACAGGGGATAATGAAAAACTGTTTTTT. Translation: CSASRTGDNEKLFF. The genes are TRBV20-1 and TRBJ1-4, with 9 bases fitting TRBD1. Trimming cost V 3 bases and J 4 bases; bases outside gene matches: 3. Per germline, CDR1 DFQATT and CDR2 SNEGSKA (reference sequence). This CDR3 has 14 residues.